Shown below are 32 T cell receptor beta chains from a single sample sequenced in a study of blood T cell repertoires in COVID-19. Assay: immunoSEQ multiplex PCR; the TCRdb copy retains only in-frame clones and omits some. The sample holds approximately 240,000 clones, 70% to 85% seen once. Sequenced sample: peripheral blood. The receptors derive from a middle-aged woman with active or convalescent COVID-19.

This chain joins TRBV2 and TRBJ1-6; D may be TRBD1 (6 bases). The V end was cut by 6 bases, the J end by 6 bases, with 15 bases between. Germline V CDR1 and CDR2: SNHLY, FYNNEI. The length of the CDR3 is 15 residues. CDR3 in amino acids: CASRGAGGFNSPLHF. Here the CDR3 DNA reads TGTGCCAGCAGGGGGGCCGGGGGGTTTAATTCACCCCTCCACTTT.

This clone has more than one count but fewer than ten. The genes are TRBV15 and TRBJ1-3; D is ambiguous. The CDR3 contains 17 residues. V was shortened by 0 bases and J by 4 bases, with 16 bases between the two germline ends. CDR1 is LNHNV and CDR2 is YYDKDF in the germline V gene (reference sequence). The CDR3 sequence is CATSRDNEGKFGNTIYF. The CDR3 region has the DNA TGTGCCACCAGCAGAGATAATGAGGGAAAGTTCGGAAACACCATATATTTT.

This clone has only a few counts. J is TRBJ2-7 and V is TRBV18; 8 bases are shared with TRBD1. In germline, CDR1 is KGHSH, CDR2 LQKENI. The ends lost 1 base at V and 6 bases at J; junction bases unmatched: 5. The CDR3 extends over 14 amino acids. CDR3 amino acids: CASSPRSGTGEQYV. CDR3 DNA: TGTGCCAGCTCACCACGGTCCGGGACAGGCGAGCAGTACGTC.

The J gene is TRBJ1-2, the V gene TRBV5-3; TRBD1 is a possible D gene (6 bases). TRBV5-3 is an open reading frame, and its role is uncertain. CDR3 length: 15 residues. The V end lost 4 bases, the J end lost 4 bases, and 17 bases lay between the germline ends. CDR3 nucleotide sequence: TGTGCCAGAAGCCAATCAGGGGATAAGGGCTATGGCTACACCTTC. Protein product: CARSQSGDKGYGYTF.

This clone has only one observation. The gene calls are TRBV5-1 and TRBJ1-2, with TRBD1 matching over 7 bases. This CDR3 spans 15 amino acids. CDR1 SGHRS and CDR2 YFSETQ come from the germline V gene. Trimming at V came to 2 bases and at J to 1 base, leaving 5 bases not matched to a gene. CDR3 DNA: TGCGCCAGCAGCTTAAGGCAGGGGGTTAACTATGGCTACACCTTC. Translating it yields CASSLRQGVNYGYTF.

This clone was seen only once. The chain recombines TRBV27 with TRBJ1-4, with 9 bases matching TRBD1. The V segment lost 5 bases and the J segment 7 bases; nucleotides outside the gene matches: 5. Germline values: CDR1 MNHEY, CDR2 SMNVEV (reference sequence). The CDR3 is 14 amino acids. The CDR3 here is CASSPRQGVEKLFF. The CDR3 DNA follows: TGTGCCAGCAGTCCAAGACAGGGGGTTGAAAAACTGTTTTTT.

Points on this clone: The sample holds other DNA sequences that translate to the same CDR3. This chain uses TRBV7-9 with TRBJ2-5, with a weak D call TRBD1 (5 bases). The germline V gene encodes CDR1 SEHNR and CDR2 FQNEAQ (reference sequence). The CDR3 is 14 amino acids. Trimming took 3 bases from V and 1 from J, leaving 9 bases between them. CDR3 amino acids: CASSLTVPQETQYF. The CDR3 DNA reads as TGTGCCAGCAGCTTGACAGTACCCCAAGAGACCCAGTACTTC.

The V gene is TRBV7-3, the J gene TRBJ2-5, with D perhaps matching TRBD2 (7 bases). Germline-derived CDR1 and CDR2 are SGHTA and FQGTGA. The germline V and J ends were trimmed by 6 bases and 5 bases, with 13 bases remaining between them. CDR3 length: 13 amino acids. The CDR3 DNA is TGTGCCAGCAGTTCACAGGGAGGGGAGACCCAGTACTTC. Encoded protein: CASSSQGGETQYF.

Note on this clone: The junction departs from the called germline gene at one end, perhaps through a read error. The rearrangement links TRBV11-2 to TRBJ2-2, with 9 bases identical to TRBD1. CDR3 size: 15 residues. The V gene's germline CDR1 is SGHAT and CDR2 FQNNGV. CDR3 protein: CASKGTGSNTGELFF. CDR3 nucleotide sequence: TGTGCGAGCAAGGGGACAGGGTCGAACACCGGGGAGCTGTTTTTT.

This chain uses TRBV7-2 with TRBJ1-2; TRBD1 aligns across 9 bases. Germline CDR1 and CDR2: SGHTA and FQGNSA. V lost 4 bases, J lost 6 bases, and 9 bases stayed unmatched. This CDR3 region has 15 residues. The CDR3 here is CASSSGQGSIHGYTF. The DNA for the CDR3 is TGTGCCAGCAGCTCGGGACAGGGCTCGATCCATGGCTACACCTTC.

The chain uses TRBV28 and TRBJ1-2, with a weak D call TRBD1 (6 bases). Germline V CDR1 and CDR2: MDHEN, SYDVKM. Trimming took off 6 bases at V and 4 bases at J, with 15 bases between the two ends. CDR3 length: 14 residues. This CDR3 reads CASRVSGGIYGYTF. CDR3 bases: TGTGCCAGCAGAGTTTCTGGGGGCATCTATGGCTACACCTTC.

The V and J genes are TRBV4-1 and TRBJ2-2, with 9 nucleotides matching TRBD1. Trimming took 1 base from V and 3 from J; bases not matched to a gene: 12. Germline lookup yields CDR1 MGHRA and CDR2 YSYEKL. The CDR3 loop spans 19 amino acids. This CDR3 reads CASSQGLDRGLVDTGELFF. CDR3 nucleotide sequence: TGCGCCAGCAGCCAAGGACTGGACAGGGGCCTTGTGGACACCGGGGAGCTGTTTTTT.

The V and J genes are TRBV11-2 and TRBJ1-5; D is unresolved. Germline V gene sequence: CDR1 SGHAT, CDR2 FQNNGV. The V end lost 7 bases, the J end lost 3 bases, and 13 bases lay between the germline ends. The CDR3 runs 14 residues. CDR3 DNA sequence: TGTGCCAGCACCTTCCCCTTCCCCAATCAGCCCCAGCATTTT. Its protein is CASTFPFPNQPQHF.

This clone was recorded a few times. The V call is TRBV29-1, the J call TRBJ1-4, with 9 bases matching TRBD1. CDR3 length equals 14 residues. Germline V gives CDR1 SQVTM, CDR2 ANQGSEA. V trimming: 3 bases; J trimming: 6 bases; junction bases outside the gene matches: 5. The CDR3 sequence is CSVDTTGGDEKLFF. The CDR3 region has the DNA TGCAGCGTTGACACGACAGGGGGGGATGAAAAACTGTTTTTT.

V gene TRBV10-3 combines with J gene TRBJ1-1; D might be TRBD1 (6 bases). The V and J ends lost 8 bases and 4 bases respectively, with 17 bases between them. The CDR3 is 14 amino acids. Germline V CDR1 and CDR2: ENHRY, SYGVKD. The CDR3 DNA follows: TGTGCCATCGGGCAACAGGGAGGGGGCACTGAAGCTTTCTTT. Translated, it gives CAIGQQGGGTEAFF.

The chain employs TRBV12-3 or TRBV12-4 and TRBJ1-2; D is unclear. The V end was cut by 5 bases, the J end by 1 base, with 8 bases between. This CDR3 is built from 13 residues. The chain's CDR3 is CASSGADNYGYTF. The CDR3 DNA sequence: TGTGCCAGCAGTGGAGCGGATAACTATGGCTACACCTTC.

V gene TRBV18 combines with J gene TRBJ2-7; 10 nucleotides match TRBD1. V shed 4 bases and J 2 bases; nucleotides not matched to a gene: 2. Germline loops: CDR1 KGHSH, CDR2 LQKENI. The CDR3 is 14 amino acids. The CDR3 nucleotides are TGTGCCAGCTCACGACAGGGGGCCCCCTACGAGCAGTACGTC. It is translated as CASSRQGAPYEQYV.

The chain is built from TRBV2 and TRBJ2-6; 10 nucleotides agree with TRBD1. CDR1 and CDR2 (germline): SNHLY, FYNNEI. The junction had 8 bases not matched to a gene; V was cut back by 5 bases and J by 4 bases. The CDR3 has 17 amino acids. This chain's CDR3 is CASSIDRGLGGANVLTF. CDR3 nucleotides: TGTGCCAGCAGTATCGACAGGGGGCTGGGAGGGGCCAACGTCCTGACTTTC.

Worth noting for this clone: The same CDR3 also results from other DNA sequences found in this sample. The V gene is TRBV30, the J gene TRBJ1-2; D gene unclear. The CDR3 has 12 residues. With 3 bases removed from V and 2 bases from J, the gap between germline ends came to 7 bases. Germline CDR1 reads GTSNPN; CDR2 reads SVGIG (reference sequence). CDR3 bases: TGTGCCTGGAGGGGCTTGAACTATGGCTACACCTTC. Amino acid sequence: CAWRGLNYGYTF.

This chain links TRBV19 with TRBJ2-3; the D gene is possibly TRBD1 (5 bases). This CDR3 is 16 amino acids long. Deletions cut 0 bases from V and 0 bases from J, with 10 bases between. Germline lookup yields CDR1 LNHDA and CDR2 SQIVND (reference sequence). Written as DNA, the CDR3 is TGTGCCAGTAGTATAGATGTAAGGGGTAGCACAGATACGCAGTATTTT. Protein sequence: CASSIDVRGSTDTQYF. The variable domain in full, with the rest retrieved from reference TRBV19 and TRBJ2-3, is DGGITQSPKYLFRKEGQNVTLSCEQNLNHDAMYWYRQDPGQGLRLIYYSQIVNDFQKGDIAEGYSVSREKKESFPLTVTSAQKNPTAFYLCASSIDVRGSTDTQYFGPGTRLTVL.

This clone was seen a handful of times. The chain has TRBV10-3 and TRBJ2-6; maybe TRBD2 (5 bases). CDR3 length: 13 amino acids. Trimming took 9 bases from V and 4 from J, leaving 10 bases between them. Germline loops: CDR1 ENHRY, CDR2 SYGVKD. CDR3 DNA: TGTGCCATAACTAGTCCCGGGGCCAACGTCCTGACTTTC. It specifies CAITSPGANVLTF.

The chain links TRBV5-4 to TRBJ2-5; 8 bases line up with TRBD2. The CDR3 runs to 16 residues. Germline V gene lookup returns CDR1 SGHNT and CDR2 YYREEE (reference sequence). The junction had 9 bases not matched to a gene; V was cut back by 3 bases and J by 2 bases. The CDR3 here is CASSSGGARQQETQYF. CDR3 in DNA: TGTGCCAGCAGCTCGGGGGGGGCTAGACAACAAGAGACCCAGTACTTC.

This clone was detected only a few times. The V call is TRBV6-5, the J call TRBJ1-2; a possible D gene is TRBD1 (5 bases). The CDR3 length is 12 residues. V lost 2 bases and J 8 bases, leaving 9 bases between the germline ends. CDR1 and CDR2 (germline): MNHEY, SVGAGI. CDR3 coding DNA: TGTGCCAGCAGTTACGACAGCTCGGGCTACACCTTC. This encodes CASSYDSSGYTF.

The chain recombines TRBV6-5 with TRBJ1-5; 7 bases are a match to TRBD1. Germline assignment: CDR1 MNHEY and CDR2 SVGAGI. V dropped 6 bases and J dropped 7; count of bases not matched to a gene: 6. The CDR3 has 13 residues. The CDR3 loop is CASRGDREQPQHF. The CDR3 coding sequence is TGTGCCAGCAGGGGTGACAGGGAACAGCCCCAGCATTTT.

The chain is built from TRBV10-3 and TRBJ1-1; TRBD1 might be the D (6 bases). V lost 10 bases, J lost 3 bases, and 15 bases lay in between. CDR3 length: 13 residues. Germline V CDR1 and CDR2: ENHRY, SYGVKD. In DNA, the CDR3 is TGTGCCACAAGGACAGAAACAGACACTGAAGCTTTCTTT. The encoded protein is CATRTETDTEAFF.

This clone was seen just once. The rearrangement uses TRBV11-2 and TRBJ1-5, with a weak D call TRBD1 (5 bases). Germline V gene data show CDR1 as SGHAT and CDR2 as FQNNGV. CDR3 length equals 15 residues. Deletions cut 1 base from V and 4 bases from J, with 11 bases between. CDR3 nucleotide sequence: TGTGCCAGCAGCTTAGCGGGGGGGAGGAATCAGCCCCAGCATTTT. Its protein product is CASSLAGGRNQPQHF.

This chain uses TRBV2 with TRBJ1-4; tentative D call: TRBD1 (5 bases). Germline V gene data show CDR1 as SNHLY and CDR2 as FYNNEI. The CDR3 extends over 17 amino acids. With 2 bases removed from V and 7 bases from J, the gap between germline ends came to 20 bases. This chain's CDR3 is CASSERGGGQGGEKLFF. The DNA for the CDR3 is TGTGCCAGCAGTGAAAGAGGTGGTGGGCAGGGCGGTGAAAAACTGTTTTTT. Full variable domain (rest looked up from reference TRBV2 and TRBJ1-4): EPEVTQTPSHQVTQMGQEVILRCVPISNHLYFYWYRQILGQKVEFLVSFYNNEISEKSEIFDDQFSVERPDGSNFTLKIRSTKLEDSAMYFCASSERGGGQGGEKLFFGSGTQLSVL.

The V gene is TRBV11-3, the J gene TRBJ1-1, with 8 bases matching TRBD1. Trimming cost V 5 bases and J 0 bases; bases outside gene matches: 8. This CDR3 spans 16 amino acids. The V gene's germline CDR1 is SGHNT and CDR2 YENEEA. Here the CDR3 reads CASSTRTGSMNTEAFF. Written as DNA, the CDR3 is TGTGCCAGCAGCACCCGGACAGGGAGTATGAACACTGAAGCTTTCTTT.

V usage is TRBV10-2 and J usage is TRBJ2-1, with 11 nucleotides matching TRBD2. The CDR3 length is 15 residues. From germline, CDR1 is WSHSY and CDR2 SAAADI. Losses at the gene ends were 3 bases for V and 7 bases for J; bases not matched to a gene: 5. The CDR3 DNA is TGCGCCAGCAGTGACCTAGCGGGGGGAGGGAATGAGCAGTTCTTC. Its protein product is CASSDLAGGGNEQFF.

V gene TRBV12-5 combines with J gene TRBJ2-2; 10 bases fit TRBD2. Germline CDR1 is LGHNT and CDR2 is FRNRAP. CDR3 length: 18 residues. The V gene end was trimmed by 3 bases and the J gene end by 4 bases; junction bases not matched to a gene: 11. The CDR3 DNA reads TGTGCTAGTGGTTTCCAACTTCGCAGCGGGGGGGCCACCGGGGAGCTGTTTTTT. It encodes CASGFQLRSGGATGELFF. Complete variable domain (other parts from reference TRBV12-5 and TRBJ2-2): DARVTQTPRHKVTEMGQEVTMRCQPILGHNTVFWYRQTMMQGLELLAYFRNRAPLDDSGMPKDRFSAEMPDATLATLKIQPSEPRDSAVYFCASGFQLRSGGATGELFFGEGSRLTVL.

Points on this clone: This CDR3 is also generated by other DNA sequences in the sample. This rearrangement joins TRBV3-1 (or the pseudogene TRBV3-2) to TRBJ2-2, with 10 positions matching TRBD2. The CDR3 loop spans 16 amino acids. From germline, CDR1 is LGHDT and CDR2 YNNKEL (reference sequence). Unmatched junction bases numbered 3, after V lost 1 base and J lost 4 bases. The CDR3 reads CASSQVAGGPTGELFF. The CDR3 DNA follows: TGTGCCAGCAGCCAAGTAGCGGGGGGCCCCACCGGGGAGCTGTTTTTT.

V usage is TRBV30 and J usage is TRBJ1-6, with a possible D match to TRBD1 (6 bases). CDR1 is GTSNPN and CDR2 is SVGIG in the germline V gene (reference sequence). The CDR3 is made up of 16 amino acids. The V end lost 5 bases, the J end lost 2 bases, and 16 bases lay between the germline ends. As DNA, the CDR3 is TGTGCCTGGTCGCATGGGGGCAGCCCCTATAATTCACCCCTCCACTTT. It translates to CAWSHGGSPYNSPLHF.